These T cell receptor beta chains were read from a single sample in a study of blood T cell repertoires in COVID-19. Sequencing was performed with immunoSEQ multiplex PCR; in TCRdb, only in-frame clones are kept and a portion is missing. The table records about 210,000 clones, under 85% of them present only once. The sequencing input was peripheral blood. Every receptor here comes from a woman at least 80 years old with COVID-19, enrolled during active disease. Both conserved end residues are part of each CDR3. The D gene is left open where the match is weak. Clone size is given for some rows only: seen once, a few or many times, or a class if the clone is expanded.

d_call	j_call	v_call	clone_size	cdr3_nt	cdr3_aa
.	TRBJ1-5	TRBV5-6	.	TGTGCCAGCAGCCCCGGGGGCGGGGGTAGCAATCAGCCCCAGCATTTT	CASSPGGGGSNQPQHF
TRBD1	TRBJ1-1	TRBV7-8	once	TGTGCCAGCAGCTTACGGCATGCCGGACAGGCTGAAGCTTTCTTT	CASSLRHAGQAEAFF
.	TRBJ1-5	TRBV29-1	.	TGCAGCGTTGAGTTAGGGGAGGGTCGACCCCAGCATTTT	CSVELGEGRPQHF
TRBD1	TRBJ2-5	TRBV24-1	.	TGTGCCACCAGTGCCACACGACAGGGTGGGCTTGGAGAGACCCAGTACTTC	CATSATRQGGLGETQYF
TRBD2	TRBJ2-2	TRBV5-1	.	TGCGCCAGCAGCTTTATAGCGGGAGCGGGCACCGGGGAGCTGTTTTTT	CASSFIAGAGTGELFF
TRBD2	TRBJ2-2	TRBV28	.	TGTGCCAGCGGAGGACTAGCGGGAAGGGGCGGGGAGCTGTTTTTT	CASGGLAGRGGELFF
.	TRBJ1-5	TRBV7-2	.	TGTGCCAGCAGCTTAGCCCCGGGGGGGAATCAGCCCCAGCATTTT	CASSLAPGGNQPQHF
.	TRBJ2-7	TRBV10-3	.	TGTGCCATCAGGTCCGCAGGGGTCTTCGAGCAGTACTTC	CAIRSAGVFEQYF
.	TRBJ1-1	TRBV29-1	.	TGCAGCGTTGTAGGGCAGGGGCGAACTGAAGCTTTCTTT	CSVVGQGRTEAFF
TRBD2	TRBJ2-2	TRBV4-1	.	TGCGCCAGCAGCCAAGTACTAGCGGGAGGGACCGGGGAGCTGTTTTTT	CASSQVLAGGTGELFF
.	TRBJ2-7	TRBV5-5	once	TGTGCCAGCAGCTTTGTAGCCTACGAGCAGTACTTC	CASSFVAYEQYF
.	TRBJ1-3	TRBV12-3/TRBV12-4	.	TGTGCCAGCAGTTTGGGGCCTGGAAACACCATATATTTT	CASSLGPGNTIYF
.	TRBJ1-1	TRBV29-1	once	TGCAGCGGACGACAGAACACTGAAGCTTTCTTT	CSGRQNTEAFF
.	TRBJ1-1	TRBV18	.	TGTGCCAGCTCACCACCGACAGGTGAGGCTTTCTTT	CASSPPTGEAFF
.	TRBJ1-2	TRBV24-1	.	TGTGCCACCAGTGATTTGCCGGGGGGTGGCTACACCTTC	CATSDLPGGGYTF
.	TRBJ2-1	TRBV12-2	.	TGTGCAAGTCGCTCAGCCCCTAGCGGAGATTACAATGAGCAGTTCTTC	CASRSAPSGDYNEQFF
.	TRBJ1-3	TRBV2	.	TGTGCCAGCAGACCCCAGGACTCTGGAAACACCATATATTTT	CASRPQDSGNTIYF
TRBD1	TRBJ2-7	TRBV18	.	TGTGCCAGCTCAGCGAATACGGGACAGGGAGGCGAGCAGTACTTC	CASSANTGQGGEQYF
TRBD1	TRBJ1-1	TRBV4-1	.	TGCGCCAGCAGCCAAGGCTTCGGGACAGTGGCTGAAGCTTTCTTT	CASSQGFGTVAEAFF
.	TRBJ1-3	TRBV4-1	.	TGCGCCAGCAGCCAAGGGTTGAGCCACCTTCTCTCTGGAAACACCATATATTTT	CASSQGLSHLLSGNTIYF